The 9 T cell receptor beta chains below come from one sample, sequenced in a study of cytomegalovirus exposure and HLA in healthy donors. 60 Vbeta and 13 Jbeta primers were used in PCR. Clones were read by immunoSEQ multiplex PCR, and TCRdb kept only the in-frame ones, dropping some. Among 110,000 to 150,000 clones listed, approximately 80% were seen once. The sequenced sample consisted of PBMCs. The receptor set was obtained from a woman between 18 and 29 years old in good health and CMV-seropositive.

The rearrangement joins TRBV5-4 to TRBJ1-2; TRBD1 matches at 9 bases. The CDR3 is 13 amino acids. The V gene end was trimmed by 4 bases and the J gene end by 5 bases; junction bases not matched to a gene: 3. Germline CDR1 reads SGHNT; CDR2 reads YYREEE (reference sequence). CDR3 nucleotide sequence: TGTGCCAGCAGCGCAGACAGGGGGTATGGCTACACCTTC. Protein product: CASSADRGYGYTF. The full variable domain, rest sourced from reference TRBV5-4 and TRBJ1-2, is ETGVTQSPTHLIKTRGQQVTLRCSSQSGHNTVSWYQQALGQGPQFIFQYYREEENGRGNFPPRFSGLQFPNYSSELNVNALELDDSALYLCASSADRGYGYTFGSGTRLTVV.

J is TRBJ2-7 and V is TRBV7-9; D may be TRBD1 (6 bases). The CDR3 length is 14 residues. Per germline, CDR1 SEHNR and CDR2 FQNEAQ (reference sequence). V lost 5 bases and J 2 bases, leaving 13 bases between the germline ends. In nucleotides, the CDR3 is TGTGCCAGCAGCCCAAGGGACACCCCCTACGAGCAGTACTTC. Amino acids: CASSPRDTPYEQYF.

The chain uses TRBV6-1 and TRBJ2-3; D is perhaps TRBD1 (6 bases). The CDR3 length is 13 residues. V gave up 8 bases and J gave up 2 bases, with 11 bases separating them. Germline values: CDR1 MNHNS, CDR2 SASEGT. The CDR3 sequence is CASYRAPTDTQYF. The CDR3 DNA follows: TGTGCCAGCTACAGGGCCCCCACAGATACGCAGTATTTT.

This sequence joins TRBV6-6 and TRBJ1-5, with 8 bases fitting TRBD1. Germline values: CDR1 MNHNY, CDR2 SVGAGI (reference sequence). This CDR3 is 15 amino acids long. V was clipped by 6 bases and J by 1 base; unmatched bases: 5. The CDR3 DNA is TGTGCCAGCAGGGGACAGGCCCAAAGCAATCAGCCCCAGCATTTT. Protein sequence: CASRGQAQSNQPQHF.

The genes are TRBV11-2 and TRBJ1-3; D remains ambiguous. CDR1 SGHAT and CDR2 FQNNGV come from the germline V gene. V shed 5 bases and J shed 4 bases, with 3 bases lying between them. The CDR3 is 11 residues long. Here the CDR3 DNA reads TGTGCCAGCAGCCGGGGAAACACCATATATTTT. This sequence encodes CASSRGNTIYF.

The chain links TRBV4-3 to TRBJ2-5; 11 nucleotides align to TRBD1. The junction had 5 bases not matched to a gene; V was cut back by 0 bases and J by 5 bases. The germline V gene has CDR1 LGHNA and CDR2 YSLEER. This CDR3 comprises 16 residues. The CDR3 here is CASSQEPGTGGETQYF. The CDR3 DNA follows: TGCGCCAGCAGCCAAGAGCCCGGGACAGGGGGTGAGACCCAGTACTTC.

This clone has more than one count but fewer than ten. The CDR3 coding sequence is TGTGCCAGCAGTTTCCTAAGGAGGGACCAAGAGACCCAGTACTTC. Protein sequence: CASSFLRRDQETQYF. J is TRBJ2-5 and V is TRBV6-6, with D possibly matching TRBD2 (6 bases). Germline V gives CDR1 MNHNY, CDR2 SVGAGI (reference sequence). The ends were cut back, 4 bases at V and 0 bases at J, with 12 bases in the middle. The length of the CDR3 is 15 residues.

The chain uses TRBV9 and TRBJ1-5, with TRBD1 as a possible D gene (5 bases). This CDR3 region has 16 residues. The germline CDR1 and CDR2 sequences are SGDLS and YYNGEE. V lost 4 bases and J lost 5, with 19 bases in between. CDR3 sequence reads: CASSRDERGTDQPQHF. Written as DNA, the CDR3 is TGTGCCAGCAGCCGCGACGAGCGGGGGACGGATCAGCCCCAGCATTTT.

This chain links TRBV4-2 with TRBJ2-5, with 11 bases fitting TRBD2. Germline CDR1 is LGHNA and CDR2 is YNFKEQ. The CDR3 contains 17 residues. Trimming took 4 bases from V and 4 from J; bases not matched to a gene: 11. The CDR3 DNA is TGTGCCAGCAGCCCTCCCTATAGCGGGGGGGAGGGAGAGACCCAGTACTTC. This sequence encodes CASSPPYSGGEGETQYF.